The rows below give T cell receptor beta chains drawn from one sample of a study of shared clonotypes between healthy human individuals. The data were produced by immunoSEQ multiplex PCR, yet TCRdb's version contains in-frame clones alone and is incomplete. The sample has 400,000 to 600,000 clones, over 75% seen once; the top ten hold approximately 13%. Input material: PBMCs. These receptors were taken from a woman aged 40-49 years in good health. Some clones in this sample may be carry-over from other donors' samples. The CDR3 runs from the conserved cysteine through the conserved F or W. Fields, in order: D gene, CDR3 length, J gene, V gene, clone size, CDR3 protein, CDR3 DNA. The D gene is left open where the match is weak. Part of the rows lack a size; the others show once, few, many or a class for expanded clones.

>NA|14|TRBJ1-3|TRBV15|NA
CATIQGNSGNTIYF
TGTGCCACTATACAGGGCAACTCTGGAAACACCATATATTTT
>NA|12|TRBJ2-2|TRBV29-1|NA
CSVDLRRGELFF
TGCAGCGTTGATCTACGACGGGGGGAGCTGTTTTTT
>TRBD2|17|TRBJ2-1|TRBV10-3|NA
CAISESTPTSGSNEQFF
TGTGCCATCAGTGAGTCGACTCCCACTAGCGGGAGTAATGAGCAGTTCTTC
>TRBD2|14|TRBJ2-1|TRBV6-1|NA
CASSEMGLAFEQFF
TGTGCCAGCAGTGAAATGGGACTAGCTTTTGAGCAGTTCTTC
>TRBD1|14|TRBJ1-2|TRBV10-3|few
CAISLTGGNYGYTF
TGTGCCATCAGTTTAACAGGGGGTAACTATGGCTACACCTTC
>NA|16|TRBJ2-2|TRBV9|NA
CASSVIRGAGTGELFF
TGTGCCAGCAGCGTAATCAGGGGGGCCGGAACCGGGGAGCTGTTTTTT
>TRBD1|15|TRBJ1-6|TRBV28|few
CASSRIDRDNSPLHF
TGTGCCAGCAGTCGAATCGACAGGGATAATTCACCCCTCCACTTT
>TRBD1|14|TRBJ2-7|TRBV27|NA
CASSFRTGAIRVYF
TGTGCCAGCAGTTTCAGGACAGGGGCCATACGTGTGTACTTC
>TRBD2|12|TRBJ2-1|TRBV6-4|few
CAIAGTYNEQFF
TGTGCCATAGCGGGTACCTACAATGAGCAGTTCTTC
>NA|16|TRBJ2-4|TRBV9|NA
CASSPGLTLAKNIQYF
TGTGCCAGCAGCCCAGGACTAACACTAGCCAAAAACATTCAGTACTTC
>NA|17|TRBJ2-6|TRBV7-7|NA
CASSCPGPQSRANVLTF
TGTGCCAGCAGCTGTCCTGGGCCACAAAGTCGGGCCAACGTCCTGACTTTC
>NA|15|TRBJ2-1|TRBV5-1|NA
CASAVTDSSYNEQFF
TGCGCCAGCGCAGTTACCGACAGCTCCTACAATGAGCAGTTCTTC
>TRBD1|14|TRBJ2-7|TRBV30|NA
CAWRTGTGFYEQYF
TGTGCCTGGAGAACCGGGACAGGGTTCTACGAGCAGTACTTC
>TRBD2|15|TRBJ2-1|TRBV5-1|NA
CASSSLGLADNEQFF
TGCGCCAGCAGCTCGCTGGGACTAGCGGACAATGAGCAGTTCTTC
>NA|16|TRBJ2-1|TRBV18|NA
CASSPPLAGNYNEQFF
TGTGCCAGCTCACCTCCCCTGGCGGGAAACTACAATGAGCAGTTCTTC
>NA|14|TRBJ2-5|TRBV2|NA
CASKKTVRGETQYF
TGTGCCAGCAAAAAGACGGTTCGGGGGGAGACCCAGTACTTC
>NA|15|TRBJ1-3|TRBV9|NA
CASSAQGNSGNTIYF
TGTGCCAGCAGCGCGCAGGGGAACTCTGGAAACACCATATATTTT
>NA|13|TRBJ2-2|TRBV11-2|NA
CASSLDQSGELFF
TGTGCCAGCAGCTTAGATCAATCCGGGGAGCTGTTTTTT
>NA|15|TRBJ2-3|TRBV5-1|NA
CASSLTGAFPDTQYF
TGCGCCAGCAGCTTGACAGGAGCTTTTCCAGATACGCAGTATTTT
>NA|16|TRBJ1-5|TRBV27|NA
CASSRGPRSGNQPQHF
TGTGCCAGCAGTCGAGGTCCGAGGAGTGGCAATCAGCCCCAGCATTTT
>TRBD2|15|TRBJ2-1|TRBV2|NA
CASGTGGFSYNEQFF
TGTGCCAGCGGGACGGGAGGTTTTTCCTACAATGAGCAGTTCTTC
>NA|16|TRBJ2-3|TRBV7-2|NA
CASSLERAPSTDTQYF
TGTGCCAGCAGCTTAGAGCGGGCCCCTAGCACAGATACGCAGTATTTT
>NA|15|TRBJ1-4|TRBV5-4|NA
CASSRGTATNEKLFF
TGTGCCAGCAGCCGGGGGACGGCAACTAATGAAAAACTGTTTTTT
>TRBD1|16|TRBJ1-6|TRBV7-9|NA
CASSSRRDSYNSPLHF
TGTGCCAGCAGCTCGCGTCGGGACAGTTATAATTCACCCCTCCACTTT
>NA|13|TRBJ1-2|TRBV28|few
CASSQQVWAAYTF
TGTGCCAGCAGTCAACAGGTGTGGGCTGCCTACACCTTC
>NA|15|TRBJ2-2|TRBV7-8|once
CASSLVGGGTGELFF
TGTGCCAGCAGCTTAGTCGGTGGGGGCACCGGGGAGCTGTTTTTT
>NA|13|TRBJ1-5|TRBV30|NA
CAWSRQGSQPQHF
TGTGCCTGGAGTCGCCAGGGGTCGCAGCCCCAGCATTTT
>TRBD2|14|TRBJ2-5|TRBV29-1|NA
CSVKAGGGRQTQYF
TGCAGCGTTAAAGCTGGCGGGGGGAGACAGACCCAGTACTTC
>TRBD2|17|TRBJ2-1|TRBV6-1|NA
CASSVLAGGEAYNEQFF
TGTGCCAGCAGTGTGCTGGCGGGAGGGGAGGCATACAATGAGCAGTTCTTC
>NA|12|TRBJ2-1|TRBV7-6|few
CASSLAPREQFF
TGTGCCAGCAGCTTAGCCCCTCGCGAGCAGTTCTTC
>NA|11|TRBJ2-7|TRBV28|NA
CARPPPYEQYF
TGTGCCAGACCCCCCCCCTACGAGCAGTACTTC
>NA|16|TRBJ1-5|TRBV28|NA
CASSLTFDRINQPQHF
TGTGCCAGCAGTTTAACATTCGACAGGATCAATCAGCCCCAGCATTTT
>TRBD2|15|TRBJ2-5|TRBV4-2|NA
CASSQTGGPQETQYF
TGTGCCAGCAGCCAAACGGGAGGGCCCCAGGAGACCCAGTACTTC
>NA|16|TRBJ2-7|TRBV11-3|once
CASSLRPRGGAYEQYF
TGTGCCAGCAGCTTACGCCCTCGGGGCGGTGCCTACGAGCAGTACTTC
>TRBD1|15|TRBJ2-2|TRBV7-2|NA
CASRLEGGNTGELFF
TGTGCCAGCAGACTCGAAGGGGGCAACACCGGGGAGCTGTTTTTT
>NA|14|TRBJ1-6|TRBV2|few
CASRRDQGTSPLHF
TGTGCCAGCAGGAGGGACCAAGGGACTTCACCCCTCCACTTT
>NA|14|TRBJ2-1|TRBV2|few
CASSESGAYNEQFF
TGTGCCAGCAGTGAATCAGGGGCCTACAATGAGCAGTTCTTC
>TRBD2|15|TRBJ2-7|TRBV4-3|NA
CASSQDRTSSYEQYF
TGCGCCAGCAGCCAAGATAGGACTAGCTCCTACGAGCAGTACTTC
>NA|12|TRBJ2-1|TRBV28|NA
CASSLLLNEQFF
TGTGCCAGCAGTTTACTCCTTAATGAGCAGTTCTTC
>NA|13|TRBJ2-3|TRBV5-1|NA
CASSLEDSNTQYF
TGCGCCAGCAGCTTGGAAGACTCAAATACGCAGTATTTT
>NA|14|TRBJ1-2|TRBV6-1|NA
CASSSLTASYGYTF
TGTGCCAGCAGTTCGCTGACAGCTAGTTATGGCTACACCTTC
>NA|14|TRBJ2-4|TRBV25-1|NA
CASSESTAKNIQYF
TGTGCCAGCAGTGAATCTACAGCCAAAAACATTCAGTACTTC
>NA|13|TRBJ2-5|TRBV15|once
CATSRDLQETQYF
TGTGCCACCAGCAGAGATCTACAAGAGACCCAGTACTTC
>NA|14|TRBJ1-1|TRBV2|NA
CASSEALGVTEAFF
TGTGCCAGCAGTGAAGCGCTAGGGGTGACTGAAGCTTTCTTT
>TRBD1|13|TRBJ2-1|TRBV11-2|NA
CASSATGDNEQFF
TGTGCCAGCAGCGCTACAGGGGACAATGAGCAGTTCTTC
>TRBD1|16|TRBJ2-3|TRBV28|NA
CASSLLQGAGTDTQYF
TGTGCCAGCAGCTTACTACAGGGGGCCGGCACAGATACGCAGTATTTT
>NA|14|TRBJ1-5|TRBV21-1|few
CASSKLWGNQPQHF
TGTGCCAGCAGCAAACTTTGGGGAAATCAGCCCCAGCATTTT
>NA|14|TRBJ1-1|TRBV7-2|NA
CASSFSQTYTEAFF
TGTGCCAGCAGCTTCTCTCAGACGTACACTGAAGCTTTCTTT
>NA|13|TRBJ1-5|TRBV6-4|NA
CASSPGPGQPQHF
TGTGCCAGCAGCCCAGGGCCAGGCCAGCCCCAGCATTTT
>NA|14|TRBJ2-2|TRBV6-1|few
CASSGQGEAGELFF
TGTGCCAGCAGTGGGCAGGGGGAGGCCGGGGAGCTGTTTTTT
>TRBD1|15|TRBJ1-4|TRBV19|NA
CASSTTTDRGAGLFF
TGTGCCAGTAGTACGACGACGGACAGGGGAGCGGGGCTGTTTTTT
>NA|16|TRBJ2-6|TRBV7-9|NA
CASSLGQSSGANVLTF
TGTGCCAGCAGCTTAGGACAGAGCTCTGGGGCCAACGTCCTGACTTTC
>NA|14|TRBJ1-1|TRBV30|NA
CAWTAGPMNTEAFF
TGTGCCTGGACGGCAGGCCCCATGAACACTGAAGCTTTCTTT
>NA|15|TRBJ2-4|TRBV5-4|NA
CASRVPWMAKNIQYF
TGTGCCAGCAGGGTTCCGTGGATGGCCAAAAACATTCAGTACTTC
>NA|11|TRBJ1-1|TRBV30|few
CAWSPGRSAFF
TGTGCCTGGAGCCCAGGGAGATCAGCTTTCTTT
>NA|13|TRBJ2-3|TRBV7-6|NA
CASSLAGADTQYF
TGTGCCAGCAGCTTGGCAGGGGCAGATACGCAGTATTTT
>NA|17|TRBJ2-3|TRBV9|once
CASSKISGGGFSDTQYF
TGTGCCAGCAGCAAAATATCTGGAGGGGGGTTCTCAGATACGCAGTATTTT